Presented here are 7 T cell receptor beta chains from one specimen sequenced in a study of OX40 agonist ivuxolimab in advanced cancers. Clones were sequenced by immunoSEQ multiplex PCR, and TCRdb holds only the in-frame ones, with some missing. This table holds approximately 51,000 clones, 60% to 80% found once. This material consisted of CD4+ or CD8+ T cells sorted from blood, taken in a trial of the OX40 agonist ivuxolimab. The source of these receptors is an adult with an advanced solid tumor such as melanoma, head and neck, liver or kidney cancer.

The sample holds one count of this clone. This chain joins TRBV7-8 and TRBJ2-7; D possibly corresponds to TRBD2 (6 bases). CDR1 is SGHVS, CDR2 FQNEAQ, per germline. The ends were cut back, 4 bases at V and 2 bases at J, with 18 bases in the middle. The CDR3 length is 16 residues. This CDR3 is CASSSPRGGRTYEQYF. CDR3 sequence (DNA): TGTGCCAGCAGCTCCCCCCGGGGAGGTAGGACCTACGAGCAGTACTTC.

This chain joins TRBV7-8 and TRBJ2-1; 7 bases are shared with TRBD2. Losses at the gene ends were 3 bases for V and 2 bases for J; bases not matched to a gene: 4. The germline gives CDR1 SGHVS, CDR2 FQNEAQ. This CDR3 has 15 amino acids. The chain's CDR3 is CASSLWREPYNEQFF. The CDR3 DNA sequence: TGTGCCAGCAGCTTGTGGCGGGAGCCCTACAATGAGCAGTTCTTC.

The V gene is TRBV5-6, the J gene TRBJ1-2; unclear D gene. Germline V gives CDR1 SGHDT, CDR2 YYEEEE. The CDR3 sequence is 14 residues long. Trimming removed 1 base from V and 0 bases from J, with 7 bases in between. CDR3 sequence: CASSLPPANYGYTF. The CDR3 DNA reads TGTGCCAGCAGCTTGCCCCCAGCTAACTATGGCTACACCTTC.

This chain uses TRBV30 with TRBJ2-2; D remains ambiguous. The CDR3 totals 13 residues. V shed 0 bases and J shed 4 bases, with 6 bases lying between them. Germline CDR1 reads GTSNPN; CDR2 reads SVGIG (reference sequence). This CDR3 is CAWSVARTGELFF. In DNA form, the CDR3 reads TGTGCCTGGAGTGTAGCTCGCACCGGGGAGCTGTTTTTT.

This chain links TRBV6-5 with TRBJ1-4; 8 bases line up with TRBD1. V was pared by 4 bases and J by 7 bases, with 8 bases of the junction left unmatched. This CDR3 has 15 residues. Germline CDR1 reads MNHEY; CDR2 reads SVGAGI. CDR3: CASSLHGQGPEKLFF. The CDR3 nucleotides are TGTGCCAGCAGTTTACACGGACAGGGCCCTGAAAAACTGTTTTTT.

The J gene is TRBJ1-5, the V gene TRBV10-2; TRBD1 might be the D (6 bases). Trimming pared 10 bases from V and 4 bases from J, leaving 14 bases between. Per germline, CDR1 WSHSY and CDR2 SAAADI. The CDR3 is made up of 13 amino acids. The CDR3 DNA reads TGCGCCACCAAACAAGGGGGAAATCAGCCCCAGCATTTT. Amino acid sequence: CATKQGGNQPQHF.

The CDR3 here is CASSELRLAGYNEQFF. CDR3 DNA sequence: TGTGCCAGCAGTGAGTTGAGGCTAGCGGGATACAATGAGCAGTTCTTC. This rearrangement joins TRBV2 to TRBJ2-1; TRBD2 matches 9 bases. The CDR3 spans 16 residues. Germline CDR1 SNHLY, CDR2 FYNNEI. Losses at the gene ends were 3 bases for V and 4 bases for J; bases not matched to a gene: 7.